This T cell receptor (beta chain) was observed in a study of PD-L1 blockade in urothelial cancer. Study-level background: Most of the roughly 30 patients were men whose urothelial cancer was bladder-origin. Blood analysis was done at 3 weeks (second dose) and 6 weeks after treatment began.

The germline gives CDR1 KGHSH, CDR2 LQKENI. The CDR3 spans 13 residues. V was trimmed by 0 bases and J by 3 bases, leaving 6 bases between them. Method: immunoSEQ multiplex PCR; TCRdb's copy keeps in-frame clones and lacks some. The sample has roughly 20,000 clones; roughly 88% are singletons. Each patient gave between 1 and 8 samples of peripheral blood mononuclear cells, which were collected pretreatment and during treatment. This sequence was found in a man aged 45 to 65 with urothelial cancer. Sequencing was performed on PBMCs, taken around atezolizumab (anti-PD-L1) treatment. This sequence joins TRBV18 and TRBJ2-7; no reliable D call. CDR3 region: CASSPPSIYEQYF. CDR3 coding DNA: TGTGCCAGCTCACCACCGTCCATCTACGAGCAGTACTTC.